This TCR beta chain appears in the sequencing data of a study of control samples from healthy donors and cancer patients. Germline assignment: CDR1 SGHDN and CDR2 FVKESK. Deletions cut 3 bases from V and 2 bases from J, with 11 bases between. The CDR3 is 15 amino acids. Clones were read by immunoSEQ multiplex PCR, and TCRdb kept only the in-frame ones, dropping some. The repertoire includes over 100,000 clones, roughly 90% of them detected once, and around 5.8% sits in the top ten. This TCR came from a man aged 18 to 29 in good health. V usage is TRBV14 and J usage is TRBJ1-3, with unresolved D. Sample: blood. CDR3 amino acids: CASSQWTRPGNTIYF. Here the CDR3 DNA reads TGTGCCAGCAGCCAGTGGACTCGCCCTGGAAACACCATATATTTT. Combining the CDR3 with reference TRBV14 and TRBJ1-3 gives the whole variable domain EAGVTQFPSHSVIEKGQTVTLRCDPISGHDNLYWYRRVMGKEIKFLLHFVKESKQDESGMPNNRFLAERTGGTYSTLKVQPAELEDSGVYFCASSQWTRPGNTIYFGEGSWLTVV.